This T cell receptor (beta chain) was identified during a study of blood T cell repertoires in COVID-19. Study-level information: Whether acute or convalescent, the COVID-19 samples came from the United States, Italy and Spain.

Cohort assignment relied on participant-reported clinical history. Produced via immunoSEQ multiplex PCR; TCRdb's table is partial and in-frame only. The sample records around 230,000 clones, 70% to 90% being singletons. Germline V CDR1 and CDR2: LNHDA, SQIVND (reference sequence). V was pared by 2 bases and J by 1 base, with 5 bases of the junction left unmatched. CDR3 length equals 16 residues. The sequenced material came from PBMCs or T cells enriched from blood (not recorded which). The chain carries TRBV19 and TRBJ2-5; 9 bases agree with TRBD2. The origin of this receptor is a woman aged 35 to 49 with acute COVID-19. CDR3 sequence (DNA): TGTGCCAGTAGTATAAGTAGCGGGAGCATCCAAGAGACCCAGTACTTC. Translation gives CASSISSGSIQETQYF.